The next 27 T cell receptor beta chains were all read from a single sample in a study of cytomegalovirus exposure and HLA in healthy donors. Use of 60 Vbeta and 13 Jbeta primers characterized the PCR. The assay was immunoSEQ multiplex PCR, and TCRdb's table has in-frame clones only and misses some. The data hold 93,000 or so clones, with around 61% observed a single time. Sequencing was performed on PBMCs. The receptor set was obtained from a woman in her 50s in good health and CMV-seronegative.

V is TRBV27 and J is TRBJ2-7; 10 positions agree with TRBD2. Trimming took 4 bases from V and 7 from J; bases not matched to a gene: 4. The CDR3 covers 13 residues. Germline CDR1 reads MNHEY; CDR2 reads SMNVEV (reference sequence). The CDR3, as DNA: TGTGCCAGCAGTTCCAGCGGGAGGGAAGAGCAGTACTTC. Protein product: CASSSSGREEQYF.

This rearrangement joins TRBV6-5 to TRBJ1-1; TRBD1 might be the D (6 bases). In germline, CDR1 is MNHEY, CDR2 SVGAGI. V was pared by 2 bases and J by 11 bases, with 21 bases between. There are 15 residues in the CDR3. In nucleotides, the CDR3 is TGTGCCAGCAGTTACAGAGAGGGACACGACCTCGTGGCTTTCTTT. It specifies CASSYREGHDLVAFF.

This chain joins TRBV2 and TRBJ2-5; 13 bases align to TRBD2. Germline assignment: CDR1 SNHLY and CDR2 FYNNEI. V shed 5 bases, J shed 2 bases, and the junction held 5 bases outside the gene matches. CDR3 length: 16 residues. The CDR3 DNA reads TGTGCCAGCAGTTGGACTAGCGGGGGAAAACAAGAGACCCAGTACTTC. Translating gives CASSWTSGGKQETQYF.

The chain links TRBV11-2 to TRBJ2-7, with 10 nucleotides matching TRBD2. Trimming at V came to 1 base and at J to 2 bases, leaving 5 bases not matched to a gene. Germline CDR1 SGHAT, CDR2 FQNNGV. The CDR3 runs to 16 residues. CDR3 sequence: CASSLVLAGGTYEQYF. The CDR3 DNA sequence: TGTGCCAGCAGCTTAGTATTAGCGGGAGGTACCTACGAGCAGTACTTC.

The gene calls are TRBV19 and TRBJ2-3; perhaps TRBD2 as D (5 bases). This CDR3 comprises 17 residues. Per the germline V gene, CDR1 is LNHDA and CDR2 is SQIVND (reference sequence). The germline V and J ends were trimmed by 4 bases and 1 base, with 18 bases remaining between them. Here the CDR3 reads CASSRAFSGLGTDTQYF. In DNA form, the CDR3 reads TGTGCCAGTAGTAGGGCCTTTTCGGGATTGGGCACAGATACGCAGTATTTT.

The chain carries TRBV5-1 and TRBJ1-2, with TRBD1 identical over 8 bases. The V gene's germline CDR1 is SGHRS and CDR2 YFSETQ. Trimming took 0 bases from V and 6 from J; bases not matched to a gene: 1. There are 13 residues in the CDR3. The CDR3 nucleotides are TGCGCCAGCAGCTTGGCAGGGGGCCATGGCTACACCTTC. This codes for CASSLAGGHGYTF.

This clone showed up just once. The J gene is TRBJ1-5, the V gene TRBV19; no firm D call. V gave up 6 bases and J gave up 4 bases, with 10 bases separating them. The CDR3 covers 13 residues. Germline V gene data show CDR1 as LNHDA and CDR2 as SQIVND (reference sequence). The CDR3 loop reads CASSRGANQPQHF. The CDR3 region has the DNA TGTGCCAGTAGCCGAGGAGCAAATCAGCCCCAGCATTTT.

The gene calls are TRBV29-1 and TRBJ1-1; the match to TRBD1 covers 7 bases. J lost 1 base, V lost 5 bases, and 4 bases had no gene match. The V gene's germline CDR1 is SQVTM and CDR2 ANQGSEA. The CDR3 spans 13 residues. CDR3 sequence (DNA): TGCAGCGTTCGGGGGACAGCGAACACTGAAGCTTTCTTT. Translation gives CSVRGTANTEAFF.

This CDR3 reads CASGGGNQPQHF. CDR3 DNA sequence: TGTGCCAGCGGCGGGGGCAATCAGCCCCAGCATTTT. The J gene is TRBJ1-5, the V gene TRBV28; D gene ambiguous. The CDR3 is made up of 12 amino acids. Trimming stripped 8 bases from V and 2 bases from J, with 7 bases between. The germline gives CDR1 MDHEN, CDR2 SYDVKM.

This chain connects TRBV2 to TRBJ2-1; 13 bases fit TRBD2. With 1 base clipped from V and 7 bases from J, the junction kept 10 bases outside the gene matches. This CDR3 contains 18 residues. Germline CDR1 and CDR2: SNHLY and FYNNEI. CDR3 DNA: TGTGCCAGCAGTGAAGATATTGGACTAGCGGGAGTGAAGAATGAGCAGTTCTTC. Its protein is CASSEDIGLAGVKNEQFF.

This chain links TRBV5-1 with TRBJ2-3; D perhaps matches TRBD2 (5 bases). CDR3 length equals 15 residues. The germline V gene has CDR1 SGHRS and CDR2 YFSETQ. The V and J ends lost 2 bases and 4 bases respectively, with 14 bases between them. CDR3 residues: CASSFAGGESDTQYF. The CDR3 DNA sequence: TGCGCCAGCAGCTTCGCGGGTGGAGAGTCAGATACGCAGTATTTT.

The V and J genes are TRBV11-3 and TRBJ2-1, with D possibly matching TRBD2 (5 bases). CDR1 is SGHNT and CDR2 is YENEEA in the germline V gene. This CDR3 is 16 amino acids long. V shed 4 bases and J shed 0 bases, with 13 bases lying between them. CDR3 DNA: TGTGCCAGCAGCTCCCTCGCGGGTAGCTCCTACAATGAGCAGTTCTTC. Translating gives CASSSLAGSSYNEQFF.

The rearrangement joins TRBV7-9 to TRBJ1-5; D remains unclear. The CDR3 length is 13 residues. Germline V lookup: CDR1 SEHNR, CDR2 FQNEAQ (reference sequence). V was clipped by 3 bases and J by 11 bases, with 14 bases between them. The CDR3 region has the DNA TGTGCCAGCAGCTTGGAGGGCGGTAATGCCCAGCATTTT. It yields the protein CASSLEGGNAQHF. Looking up the rest from reference TRBV7-9 and TRBJ1-5 gives the full variable domain: DTGVSQNPRHKITKRGQNVTFRCDPISEHNRLYWYRQTLGQGPEFLTYFQNEAQLEKSRLLSDRFSAERPKGSFSTLEIQRTEQGDSAMYLCASSLEGGNAQHFGDGTRLSIL.

The chain links TRBV4-3 to TRBJ2-3; D unclear. V was clipped by 0 bases and J by 3 bases, with 7 bases between them. The CDR3 is made up of 14 amino acids. CDR1 and CDR2 (germline): LGHNA, YSLEER. The CDR3 spells CASSQDLTTDTQYF. CDR3 sequence (DNA): TGCGCCAGCAGCCAAGATCTGACAACAGATACGCAGTATTTT.

The chain recombines TRBV5-6 with TRBJ1-4; D gene ambiguous. This CDR3 has 13 amino acids. V was trimmed by 0 bases and J by 6 bases, leaving 6 bases between them. Germline V gene sequence: CDR1 SGHDT, CDR2 YYEEEE. The CDR3 DNA is TGTGCCAGCAGCTTGGGGGCCGATGAAAAACTGTTTTTT. Protein: CASSLGADEKLFF.

This clone was counted between two and nine times. V gene TRBV25-1 combines with J gene TRBJ2-1; 12 bases match TRBD1. V was pared by 6 bases and J by 1 base, with 10 bases of the junction left unmatched. Germline V gives CDR1 MGHDK, CDR2 SYGVNS. This CDR3 is built from 18 residues. This chain's CDR3 is CASRVGGQGAGSYNEQFF. For the CDR3, the DNA is TGTGCCAGCAGGGTAGGGGGACAGGGGGCAGGTTCCTACAATGAGCAGTTCTTC.

CDR3 DNA: TGTGCCAGCGGCAGAGTGGGGGGTGGTGAGCAGTTCTTC. Residues: CASGRVGGGEQFF. The genes are TRBV14 and TRBJ2-1, with D perhaps matching TRBD2 (6 bases). CDR3 length: 13 residues. Trimming shortened V by 8 bases and J by 9 bases, and 17 bases separated the two germline ends. From germline, CDR1 is SGHDN and CDR2 FVKESK.

V is TRBV6-4 and J is TRBJ2-3; 8 bases fit TRBD1. Germline V lookup: CDR1 MRHNA, CDR2 SNTAGT. V gave up 0 bases and J gave up 6 bases; unmatched junction bases: 11. CDR3 length equals 17 residues. The CDR3 here is CASSDSWAVQGADTQYF. CDR3 sequence (DNA): TGTGCCAGCAGTGACTCTTGGGCGGTGCAGGGGGCTGATACGCAGTATTTT.

This clone was counted a single time. The chain joins TRBV5-5 to TRBJ1-2, with D possibly TRBD1 on 6 matching bases. This CDR3 has 14 amino acids. CDR1 is SGHKS and CDR2 is YYEKEE in the germline V gene (reference sequence). Trimming left V 4 bases short and J 4 bases short, with 14 bases between. The CDR3 nucleotides are TGTGCCAGCAGCCCACCCTCGACAGGCTATGGCTACACCTTC. Its protein is CASSPPSTGYGYTF. The variable domain in full, with the rest retrieved from reference TRBV5-5 and TRBJ1-2, is DAGVTQSPTHLIKTRGQQVTLRCSPISGHKSVSWYQQVLGQGPQFIFQYYEKEERGRGNFPDRFSARQFPNYSSELNVNALLLGDSALYLCASSPPSTGYGYTFGSGTRLTVV.

This clone was counted only a few times. The genes are TRBV18 and TRBJ2-1, with TRBD2 matching over 12 bases. V shed 4 bases, J shed 8 bases, and the junction held 6 bases outside the gene matches. Germline loops: CDR1 KGHSH, CDR2 LQKENI. The CDR3 length is 15 residues. The CDR3: CASSLTSGSRDEQFF. For the CDR3, the DNA is TGTGCCAGCTCACTGACTAGCGGGAGTAGGGATGAGCAGTTCTTC.

This clone was counted only a few times. The chain uses TRBV18 and TRBJ2-7; TRBD2 might be the D (6 bases). Germline CDR1 is KGHSH and CDR2 is LQKENI. The CDR3 spans 15 residues. Trimming removed 3 bases at V and 3 bases at J, with 15 bases between. CDR3 DNA sequence: TGTGCCAGCTCACCCCCTCTAGGCGGGGTCTACGAGCAGTACTTC. Protein: CASSPPLGGVYEQYF.

The chain combines TRBV4-2 with TRBJ2-2, with 12 bases matching TRBD2. The germline CDR1 and CDR2 sequences are LGHNA and YNFKEQ. The CDR3 length is 19 residues. The V gene end was trimmed by 1 base and the J gene end by 6 bases; junction bases not matched to a gene: 12. The CDR3 DNA sequence: TGTGCCAGCAGCCAAGTGCAGTATAAGGGACTAGCGGGTTCCGGGGAGCTGTTTTTT. It translates to CASSQVQYKGLAGSGELFF.

This rearrangement joins TRBV2 to TRBJ2-7; D remains ambiguous. The CDR3 length is 14 residues. In germline, CDR1 is SNHLY, CDR2 FYNNEI. V was pared by 5 bases and J by 6 bases, with 17 bases between. CDR3 sequence reads: CASSYNDFGGEQYF. The CDR3 coding sequence is TGTGCCAGCAGTTATAATGACTTTGGCGGCGAGCAGTACTTC.

The genes are TRBV7-2 and TRBJ2-1, with a possible D match to TRBD2 (7 bases). Trimming took 2 bases from V and 6 from J, leaving 20 bases between them. Germline V gives CDR1 SGHTA, CDR2 FQGNSA. The length of the CDR3 is 17 residues. The CDR3 coding sequence is TGTGCCAGCAGCTTATGGGTCAGTGGGGGGGCCCCCAATGAGCAGTTCTTC. This sequence encodes CASSLWVSGGAPNEQFF.

The genes are TRBV10-3 and TRBJ1-1, with a weak D call TRBD1 (5 bases). The V and J ends lost 2 bases and 1 base respectively, with 11 bases between them. This CDR3 has 15 residues. Germline CDR1 is ENHRY and CDR2 is SYGVKD. CDR3 residues: CAISEGQGRNTEAFF. CDR3 DNA sequence: TGTGCCATCAGTGAGGGGCAGGGCAGGAACACTGAAGCTTTCTTT.

This chain joins TRBV6-6 and TRBJ1-2; D remains unclear. V was trimmed by 2 bases and J by 8 bases, leaving 9 bases between them. The CDR3 sequence is 12 residues long. From germline, CDR1 is MNHNY and CDR2 SVGAGI (reference sequence). CDR3 sequence (DNA): TGTGCCAGCAGTTACAGAGGTGACGGCTACACCTTC. It translates to CASSYRGDGYTF.

The chain uses TRBV5-1 and TRBJ2-7; weak D call: TRBD1 (6 bases). V was shortened by 0 bases and J by 2 bases, with 12 bases between the two germline ends. The CDR3 runs 15 residues. The V gene's germline CDR1 is SGHRS and CDR2 YFSETQ. As DNA, the CDR3 is TGCGCCAGCAGCTTGGGTCTCCAGGGGACCTACGAGCAGTACTTC. As protein: CASSLGLQGTYEQYF.